The 23 T cell receptor beta chains below come from one sample, sequenced in a study of shared clonotypes between healthy human individuals. Some clones are missing from TCRdb's copy, which holds only in-frame ones; the method was immunoSEQ multiplex PCR. Of 2 million to 2.5 million clones detected, more than 85% appear once; the ten largest clones hold approximately 0.4%. The sample taken for sequencing was naive CD4+ T cells from PBMCs. Subset of the sample: CD45RA+ positively selected. Every receptor here comes from a man younger than 30 in good health. Some clones in this sample may be carry-over from other donors' samples.

The chain carries TRBV19 and TRBJ1-2, with unresolved D. The germline V gene has CDR1 LNHDA and CDR2 SQIVND (reference sequence). Trimming stripped 2 bases from V and 4 bases from J, with 8 bases between. This CDR3 has 13 residues. CDR3 sequence reads: CASSISRLYGYTF. CDR3 bases: TGTGCCAGTAGTATATCCAGGCTCTATGGCTACACCTTC.

The rearrangement joins TRBV5-4 to TRBJ2-1; unclear D gene. Trimming cost V 0 bases and J 0 bases, with 7 bases left between them. The germline gives CDR1 SGHNT, CDR2 YYREEE (reference sequence). This CDR3 region has 15 residues. CDR3 bases: TGTGCCAGCAGCTTGGAGACCCTCTCCTACAATGAGCAGTTCTTC. Translated: CASSLETLSYNEQFF.

This chain joins TRBV9 and TRBJ2-1, with D unclear. Germline V gene data show CDR1 as SGDLS and CDR2 as YYNGEE. This CDR3 contains 14 residues. With 0 bases removed from V and 3 bases from J, the gap between germline ends came to 7 bases. The CDR3 loop reads CASSVAGDYNEQFF. The CDR3 coding sequence is TGTGCCAGCAGCGTAGCGGGCGACTACAATGAGCAGTTCTTC.

A single count supports this clone. V and J are TRBV5-1 and TRBJ2-2; a weak D match, TRBD2 (5 bases). Germline V gene data show CDR1 as SGHRS and CDR2 as YFSETQ. Trimming cost V 5 bases and J 0 bases, with 11 bases left between them. The CDR3 contains 15 residues. The CDR3 is CASRLPSSNTGELFF. DNA of the CDR3: TGCGCCAGCAGATTGCCTAGCTCGAACACCGGGGAGCTGTTTTTT.

The V gene is TRBV28, the J gene TRBJ2-7; possibly TRBD1 or TRBD2 for D (5 bases each). CDR3 length: 15 residues. The germline gives CDR1 MDHEN, CDR2 SYDVKM. V was pared by 8 bases and J by 4 bases, with 21 bases between. CDR3 amino acids: CASGYPTGTLYEQYF. The CDR3 DNA reads TGTGCCAGCGGATACCCCACCGGGACGCTATACGAGCAGTACTTC.

This chain links TRBV7-8 with TRBJ1-5; 9 bases fit TRBD1. V trimming: 1 base; J trimming: 7 bases; junction bases outside the gene matches: 17. The length of the CDR3 is 19 residues. The V gene's germline CDR1 is SGHVS and CDR2 FQNEAQ. CDR3 protein: CASSLERTQGAFSGQPQHF. For the CDR3, the DNA is TGTGCCAGCAGCTTAGAAAGGACACAGGGGGCTTTTTCGGGACAGCCCCAGCATTTT.

The chain recombines TRBV7-9 with TRBJ2-1; D might be TRBD2 (6 bases). This CDR3 has 16 residues. The germline V and J ends were trimmed by 2 bases and 3 bases, with 14 bases remaining between them. Germline V gene lookup returns CDR1 SEHNR and CDR2 FQNEAQ (reference sequence). The CDR3 bases are TGTGCCAGCAGCTTATTTTATGGGACTGGCTACAATGAGCAGTTCTTC. It specifies CASSLFYGTGYNEQFF.

The chain is built from TRBV9 and TRBJ2-7, with a possible D match to TRBD2 (6 bases). The length of the CDR3 is 14 residues. Germline values: CDR1 SGDLS, CDR2 YYNGEE. Trimming took 2 bases from V and 2 from J, leaving 11 bases between them. CDR3 protein: CASSVVAETYEQYF. CDR3 in DNA: TGTGCCAGCAGCGTTGTAGCGGAAACCTACGAGCAGTACTTC.

The chain recombines TRBV28 with TRBJ2-1, with 8 bases that match TRBD2. After removal of 7 bases from V and 4 bases from J, the junction contained 12 bases not matched to a gene. CDR3 length: 16 amino acids. The germline gives CDR1 MDHEN, CDR2 SYDVKM. CDR3 sequence reads: CASTRSLADTYNEQFF. The DNA of the CDR3 is TGTGCCAGCACCAGATCACTAGCGGATACTTACAATGAGCAGTTCTTC.

This clone was recorded only once. The chain recombines TRBV5-4 with TRBJ2-3; 10 nucleotides align to TRBD2. J was trimmed by 3 bases and V by 1 base; bases with no gene match: 2. CDR3 size: 15 residues. Germline V gene sequence: CDR1 SGHNT, CDR2 YYREEE (reference sequence). The DNA of the CDR3 is TGTGCCAGCAGCTTGTCTAGCGGGAGAACAGATACGCAGTATTTT. Translating gives CASSLSSGRTDTQYF.

This clone was seen a handful of times. This chain uses TRBV2 with TRBJ2-1; D might be TRBD1 (6 bases). Germline assignment: CDR1 SNHLY and CDR2 FYNNEI. V was clipped by 8 bases and J by 7 bases, with 9 bases between them. The CDR3 sequence is 11 residues long. The chain's CDR3 is CASGRGNEQFF. The CDR3 DNA is TGTGCCAGCGGAAGGGGGAATGAGCAGTTCTTC.

This sequence joins TRBV5-1 and TRBJ2-2; TRBD2 matches at 10 bases. The length of the CDR3 is 15 residues. Germline V gene sequence: CDR1 SGHRS, CDR2 YFSETQ. Unmatched junction bases numbered 1, after V lost 0 bases and J lost 5 bases. CDR3 nucleotide sequence: TGCGCCAGCAGCTTGGTGGGACTAGCGACCGGGGAGCTGTTTTTT. It specifies CASSLVGLATGELFF.

V and J are TRBV18 and TRBJ2-4; 10 nucleotides match TRBD1. The V segment lost 5 bases and the J segment 0 bases; nucleotides outside the gene matches: 4. CDR3 length: 16 amino acids. Germline V gene lookup returns CDR1 KGHSH and CDR2 LQKENI. CDR3 nucleotides: TGTGCCAGCTCATCCCGACAGGGGGCAGCCAAAAACATTCAGTACTTC. Translated, it gives CASSSRQGAAKNIQYF.

This chain uses TRBV5-1 with TRBJ2-1, with 9 bases aligning to TRBD2. The V segment lost 1 base and the J segment 6 bases; nucleotides outside the gene matches: 8. The CDR3 length is 16 residues. Germline V CDR1 and CDR2: SGHRS, YFSETQ. CDR3 nucleotides: TGCGCCAGCAGCTTGTCTGGCGGGAGGGCCGCCAATGAGCAGTTCTTC. This sequence encodes CASSLSGGRAANEQFF. The variable domain in full, with the rest retrieved from reference TRBV5-1 and TRBJ2-1, is KAGVTQTPRYLIKTRGQQVTLSCSPISGHRSVSWYQQTPGQGLQFLFEYFSETQRNKGNFPGRFSGRQFSNSRSEMNVSTLELGDSALYLCASSLSGGRAANEQFFGPGTRLTVL.

J is TRBJ2-7 and V is TRBV7-9, with D tentatively TRBD1 (6 bases). CDR3 size: 16 residues. Trimming pared 5 bases from V and 0 bases from J, leaving 17 bases between. Germline V gene lookup returns CDR1 SEHNR and CDR2 FQNEAQ (reference sequence). Here the CDR3 reads CASSNTGFYSSYEQYF. CDR3 DNA: TGTGCCAGCAGCAATACAGGGTTCTATAGCTCCTACGAGCAGTACTTC.

The CDR3 sequence is CASSARLTGVRRETQYF. The CDR3 DNA is TGCGCCAGCAGCGCCCGATTGACAGGGGTACGGAGAGAGACCCAGTACTTC. V usage is TRBV5-1 and J usage is TRBJ2-5; TRBD1 matches at 8 bases. The V and J ends lost 4 bases and 4 bases, in that order; junction bases with no gene match: 15. This CDR3 is 17 amino acids long. The germline gives CDR1 SGHRS, CDR2 YFSETQ.

On this clone itself: This specimen includes other DNA sequences encoding the same CDR3. V and J are TRBV5-1 and TRBJ1-2; possible D gene TRBD1, 5 bases. The CDR3 is 13 residues long. The germline V and J ends were trimmed by 4 bases and 2 bases, with 9 bases remaining between them. Germline loops: CDR1 SGHRS, CDR2 YFSETQ. The CDR3 coding sequence is TGCGCCAGCAGCGGGGGGAGCAACTATGGCTACACCTTC. Its translation: CASSGGSNYGYTF.

The V gene is TRBV7-6, the J gene TRBJ1-5; weak D call: TRBD1 (5 bases). The CDR3 is 15 amino acids. Germline loops: CDR1 SGHVS, CDR2 FNYEAQ. V gave up 4 bases and J gave up 1 base, with 11 bases separating them. The CDR3 reads CASSYRTGSNQPQHF. In DNA, the CDR3 is TGTGCCAGCAGCTACAGGACTGGAAGCAATCAGCCCCAGCATTTT. The full variable domain, in which reference TRBV7-6 and TRBJ1-5 provide the parts outside the CDR3, is GAGVSQSPRYKVTKRGQDVALRCDPISGHVSLYWYRQALGQGPEFLTYFNYEAQQDKSGLPNDRFSAERPEGSISTLTIQRTEQRDSAMYRCASSYRTGSNQPQHFGDGTRLSIL.

The table lists this clone with a few counts. J is TRBJ1-2 and V is TRBV18; 9 bases match TRBD1. After removal of 3 bases from V and 4 bases from J, the junction contained 9 bases not matched to a gene. The CDR3 length is 16 residues. Germline V gene data show CDR1 as KGHSH and CDR2 as LQKENI. The CDR3 region has the DNA TGTGCCAGCTCACCTCAGGGACAGGGACGGGTCTATGGCTACACCTTC. Protein: CASSPQGQGRVYGYTF.

This CDR3 reads CASRRVGETQYF. CDR3 DNA sequence: TGTGCCAGCCGTCGGGTTGGGGAGACCCAGTACTTC. The chain combines TRBV2 with TRBJ2-5; D is unresolved. The germline V gene has CDR1 SNHLY and CDR2 FYNNEI. This CDR3 has 12 amino acids. The V gene lost 8 bases and the J gene lost 5 bases, with 12 bases spanning the gap.

The chain has TRBV6-6 and TRBJ2-6; D gene ambiguous. CDR3 size: 15 residues. Germline CDR1 is MNHNY and CDR2 is SVGAGI (reference sequence). The V and J ends lost 5 bases and 4 bases respectively, with 12 bases between them. The CDR3 here is CASSLQVAGANVLTF. The CDR3 DNA sequence: TGTGCCAGCAGTCTTCAGGTTGCGGGGGCCAACGTCCTGACTTTC.

To note about this clone: The sample carries other DNA sequences with the same CDR3. The V gene is TRBV5-1, the J gene TRBJ2-2; tentatively, D is TRBD2 (6 bases). The length of the CDR3 is 15 residues. Looked up from germline, CDR1 is SGHRS and CDR2 is YFSETQ. V shed 4 bases and J shed 4 bases, with 14 bases lying between them. The CDR3: CASSLSGLRTGELFF. CDR3 DNA: TGCGCCAGCAGCCTATCGGGACTGCGCACCGGGGAGCTGTTTTTT.

V is TRBV9 and J is TRBJ1-1; 7 bases fit TRBD1. The CDR3 is 16 residues long. The V segment lost 4 bases and the J segment 7 bases; nucleotides outside the gene matches: 16. Germline assignment: CDR1 SGDLS and CDR2 YYNGEE. Here the CDR3 DNA reads TGTGCCAGCAGCTTAAGATACCGGGACAGACCATTTGAAGCTTTCTTT. This translates into CASSLRYRDRPFEAFF.